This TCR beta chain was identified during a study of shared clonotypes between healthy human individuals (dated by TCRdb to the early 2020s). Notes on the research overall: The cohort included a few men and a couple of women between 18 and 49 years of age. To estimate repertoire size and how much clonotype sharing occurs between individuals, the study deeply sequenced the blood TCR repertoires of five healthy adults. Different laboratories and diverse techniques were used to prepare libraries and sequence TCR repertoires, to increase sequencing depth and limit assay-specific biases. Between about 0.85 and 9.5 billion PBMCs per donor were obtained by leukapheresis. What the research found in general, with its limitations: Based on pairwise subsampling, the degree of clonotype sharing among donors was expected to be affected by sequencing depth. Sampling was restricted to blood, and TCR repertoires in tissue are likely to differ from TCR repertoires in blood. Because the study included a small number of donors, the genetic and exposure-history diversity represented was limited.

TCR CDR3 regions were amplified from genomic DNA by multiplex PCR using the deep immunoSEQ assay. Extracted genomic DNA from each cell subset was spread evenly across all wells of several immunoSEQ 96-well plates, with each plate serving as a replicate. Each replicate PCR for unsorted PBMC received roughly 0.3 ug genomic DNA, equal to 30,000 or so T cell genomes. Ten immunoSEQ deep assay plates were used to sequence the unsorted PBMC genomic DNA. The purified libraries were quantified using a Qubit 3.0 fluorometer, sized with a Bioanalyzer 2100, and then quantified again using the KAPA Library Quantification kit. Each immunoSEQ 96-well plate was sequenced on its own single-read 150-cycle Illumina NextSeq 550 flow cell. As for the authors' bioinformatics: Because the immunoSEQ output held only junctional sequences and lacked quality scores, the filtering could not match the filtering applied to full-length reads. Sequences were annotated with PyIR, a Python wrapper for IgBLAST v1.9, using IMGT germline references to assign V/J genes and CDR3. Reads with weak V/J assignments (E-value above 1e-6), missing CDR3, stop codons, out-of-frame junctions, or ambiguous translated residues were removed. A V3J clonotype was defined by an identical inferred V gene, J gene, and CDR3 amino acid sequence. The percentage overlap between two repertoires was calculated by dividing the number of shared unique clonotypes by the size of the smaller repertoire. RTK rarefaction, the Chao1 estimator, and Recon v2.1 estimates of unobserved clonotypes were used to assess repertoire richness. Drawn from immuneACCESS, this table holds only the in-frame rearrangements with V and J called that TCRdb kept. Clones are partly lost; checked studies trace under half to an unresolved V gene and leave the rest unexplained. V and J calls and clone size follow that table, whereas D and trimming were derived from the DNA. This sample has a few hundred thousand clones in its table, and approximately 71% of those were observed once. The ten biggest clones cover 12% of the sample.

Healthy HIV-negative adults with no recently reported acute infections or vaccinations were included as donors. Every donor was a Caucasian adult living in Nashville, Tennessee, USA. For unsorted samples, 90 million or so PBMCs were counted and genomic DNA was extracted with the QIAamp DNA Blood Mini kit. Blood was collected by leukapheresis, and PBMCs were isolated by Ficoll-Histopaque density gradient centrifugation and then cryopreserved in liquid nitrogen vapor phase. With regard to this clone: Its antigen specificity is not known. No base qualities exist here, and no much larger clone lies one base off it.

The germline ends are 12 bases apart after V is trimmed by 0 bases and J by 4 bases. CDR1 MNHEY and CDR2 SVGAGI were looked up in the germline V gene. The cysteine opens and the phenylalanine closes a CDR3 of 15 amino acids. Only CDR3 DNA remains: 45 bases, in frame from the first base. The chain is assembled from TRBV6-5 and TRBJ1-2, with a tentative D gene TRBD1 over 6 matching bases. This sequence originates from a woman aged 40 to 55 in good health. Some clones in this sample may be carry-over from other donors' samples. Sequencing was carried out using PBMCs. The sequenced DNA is TGTGCCAGCAGTTACTCGATGGGCAGGGGCTATGGCTACACCTTC. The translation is CASSYSMGRGYGYTF.